This entry describes one T cell receptor (beta chain). These data originate in a study of blood T cell repertoires in COVID-19. Study-level background: From the United States, Italy and Spain came samples of acute and convalescent COVID-19. In each case, the material was cDNA or gDNA derived from T cells, B-cell-depleted T cells, or PBMCs.

The CDR3 runs to 20 residues. Germline loops: CDR1 SGHVS, CDR2 FNYEAQ. V lost 1 base and J lost 0; bases outside the gene matches: 8. TCRdb keeps only in-frame clones here, not all; method: immunoSEQ multiplex PCR. The sample records about 43,000 clones, 87% being singletons. The TCR was taken from a man aged 55 to 70 with active COVID-19. The chain recombines TRBV7-6 with TRBJ2-2; 13 bases are a match to TRBD2. Sample: peripheral blood. CDR3 sequence (DNA): TGTGCCAGCAGCTTAGTACCACTAGCGGGAGGGGGGACGAACACCGGGGAGCTGTTTTTT. The encoded protein is CASSLVPLAGGGTNTGELFF.